The rows below give T cell receptor beta chains drawn from one sample of a study of T cell responses to AZD1222 COVID-19 vaccine. Profiled with immunoSEQ multiplex PCR; TCRdb holds only in-frame clones, not every one. The sample includes 120,000 or so clones, 70% to 90% of them seen just once. Specimen: peripheral blood, collected on day 0 of AZD1222 vaccination. The receptors originated from an adult in good health. Each CDR3 is given without its conserved first and last residue.

J	V	CDR3
TRBJ1-4	TRBV14	ASSQDGRGRGKLF
TRBJ1-2	TRBV25-1	ASRGPDYGYT
TRBJ1-6	TRBV4-2	ASSRGQGNNSPLH
TRBJ2-2	TRBV4-3	ASSQNTGELF
TRBJ2-1	TRBV2	ASNLRGNHNEQF
TRBJ2-7	TRBV5-1	ASSLTGVHEQY
TRBJ1-5	TRBV7-8	ASSLEIRGQRNQPQH
TRBJ2-5	TRBV30	AWTYGRTETQY
TRBJ1-2	TRBV19	ASSWAGGYVAGYT
TRBJ2-2	TRBV5-1	ASSLAGTISRELF